This T cell receptor (beta chain) was sequenced in a study of blood T cell repertoires in COVID-19. Study in general: The study drew acute and convalescent COVID-19 samples from the United States, Italy and Spain. Nucleic acid was either cDNA or gDNA, and it came from T cells, B-cell-depleted T cells, or PBMCs.

In the original workflow: Counts of nucleated cells, estimated from reference gene primer amplification, were obtained. TCRdb's copy holds only in-frame clones and misses some; the assay was immunoSEQ multiplex PCR. V and J calls and clone size come straight from that table; D and trimming were deduced from the DNA. The table lists roughly 150,000 clones, approximately 78% of them singletons. Germline V gene data show CDR1 as SNHLY and CDR2 as FYNNEI. The CDR3 is 13 amino acids. Trimming pared 8 bases from V and 0 bases from J, leaving 11 bases between. Sample: peripheral blood. This clonotype was sampled from a man aged 55-75 years who had recovered from COVID-19. The V call is TRBV2, the J call TRBJ2-7, with D possibly matching TRBD2 (6 bases). The CDR3 spells CASRGMSSYEQYF. CDR3 DNA: TGTGCCAGCCGGGGGATGAGCTCCTACGAGCAGTACTTC.